The rows below give T cell receptor beta chains drawn from one sample of a study of technical replicates of blood from several donors. TCRdb keeps only in-frame clones here, not all; method: immunoSEQ multiplex PCR. This table has 75,000 to 90,000 clones, roughly 91% appearing once. Sequencing used T cells isolated from PBMCs. All receptors derive from a human donor in good health. CDR3s include the opening cysteine and the closing phenylalanine or tryptophan.

TRBV19	15	TRBJ2-7	CASSIDLESSYEQYF
TRBV7-8	14	TRBJ2-2	CASCLWGDTGELFF
TRBV7-9	16	TRBJ2-4	CASSLFTQGAKNIQYF
TRBV13	16	TRBJ1-1	CASSAYGGEGNTEAFF
TRBV30	13	TRBJ2-7	CAWSLFAVYEQYF
TRBV4-1	17	TRBJ2-2	CASSQELAGGNTGELFF
TRBV5-6	15	TRBJ2-6	CASSPGGSGANVLTF
TRBV4-2	15	TRBJ1-5	CASSQAGHFNQPQHF
TRBV28	15	TRBJ1-1	CASTMLRGGNTEAFF
TRBV15	15	TRBJ2-4	CATSRDRAGANIQYF
TRBV27	16	TRBJ2-1	CASSPWTVNSYNEQFF
TRBV2	16	TRBJ2-2	CASSGTSGAGAGELFF
TRBV27	15	TRBJ2-7	CASSFSTGGSYEQYF
TRBV16	15	TRBJ2-7	CASSQSRREENEQYF
TRBV27	15	TRBJ1-1	CASSIMPQGTTEAFF
TRBV23-1	15	TRBJ1-4	CASSQAAGTNEKLFF
TRBV25-1	13	TRBJ2-5	CASNSGTVETQYF
TRBV19	14	TRBJ1-4	CASSGQATNEKLFF
TRBV5-1	14	TRBJ2-7	CASSSPSAPYEQYF
TRBV5-4	16	TRBJ2-1	CASTLRDRGTYNEQFF
TRBV19	16	TRBJ1-2	CASSNPSRGSIYGYTF
TRBV29-1	13	TRBJ2-3	CSVRGSLMDTQYF
TRBV27	12	TRBJ2-7	CASSFEGVEQYF
TRBV19	15	TRBJ2-5	CASRRLAGTQETQYF
TRBV5-1	16	TRBJ2-3	CASSLYTGGLTDTQYF
TRBV7-2	14	TRBJ2-3	CASSSEGVRNTQYF
TRBV27	15	TRBJ1-4	CASSIQYATNEKLFF
TRBV6-1	17	TRBJ1-2	CASSEARAGRINYGYTF
TRBV9	13	TRBJ1-2	CASSVQGGYGYTF
TRBV6-7	18	TRBJ2-5	CASSCHGQGAMVRETQYF
TRBV9	15	TRBJ1-4	CASSVQGSTNEKLFF
TRBV7-9	13	TRBJ1-4	CASLTVPNEKLFF